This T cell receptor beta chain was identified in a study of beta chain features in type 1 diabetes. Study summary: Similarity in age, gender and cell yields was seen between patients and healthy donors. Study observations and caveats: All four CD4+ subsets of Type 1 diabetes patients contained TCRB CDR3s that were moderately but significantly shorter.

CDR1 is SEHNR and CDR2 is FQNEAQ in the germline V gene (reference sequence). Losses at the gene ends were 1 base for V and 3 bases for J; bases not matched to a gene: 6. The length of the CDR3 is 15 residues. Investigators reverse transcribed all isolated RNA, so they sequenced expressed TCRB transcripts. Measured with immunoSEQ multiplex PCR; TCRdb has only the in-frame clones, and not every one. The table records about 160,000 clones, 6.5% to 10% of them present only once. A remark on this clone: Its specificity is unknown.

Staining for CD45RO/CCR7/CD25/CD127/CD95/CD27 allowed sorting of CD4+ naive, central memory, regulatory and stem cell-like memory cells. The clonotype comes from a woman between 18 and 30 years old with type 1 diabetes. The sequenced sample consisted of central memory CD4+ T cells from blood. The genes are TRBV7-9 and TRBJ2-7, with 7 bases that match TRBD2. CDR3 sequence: CASSLGAGLSYEQYF. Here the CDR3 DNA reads TGTGCCAGCAGCTTAGGGGCGGGACTAAGCTACGAGCAGTACTTC.